This T cell receptor beta chain is from a study of shared clonotypes between healthy human individuals (dated by TCRdb to 2018 to 2021). At the level of the whole study: Three men and two women, aged 18 to 49 years, made up the cohort. For each donor, CD4 naive and CD4 memory were each given three plates, CD8 naive was given two plates, and CD8 memory was given one plate. To estimate repertoire size and how much clonotype sharing occurs between individuals, the study deeply sequenced the blood TCR repertoires of five healthy adults. Libraries were prepared and TCR repertoires were sequenced by different laboratories using diverse techniques, in order to increase sequencing depth and limit assay-specific biases. Each donor's leukapheresis produced roughly between about 0.9 and 9.5 billion PBMCs. Overall study results and their limits: Roughly 5% of naive CD4, around 3.6% of naive CD8, roughly 2.5% of memory CD4, and less than 0.45% of memory CD8 clonotypes were shared across several donors. Pairwise subsampling led to the expectation that sequencing depth would affect the degree of clonotype sharing among donors. Clonotypes shared by all four sorted-subset donors showed higher generation probabilities than non-shared clonotypes. Sampling was restricted to blood, and TCR repertoires in tissues likely differ from the TCR repertoires found in blood. Estimated clonotype richness was generally larger for naive than for memory subsets. Incomplete sequencing was indicated by rarefaction of sorted-subset datasets, despite the large sequencing depth. Because the study included only a small number of donors, the genetic and exposure-history diversity represented was limited.

Using the deep immunoSEQ assay, multiplex PCR amplified TCR CDR3 regions from genomic DNA. For each cell subset, the extracted genomic DNA was distributed evenly across all wells of several immunoSEQ 96-well plates, and each plate served as one replicate. Each replicate PCR for sorted subsets received around 0.2 ug genomic DNA, equal to tens of thousands of T cell genomes. Purified libraries were measured with a Qubit 3.0 fluorometer, size-checked on a Bioanalyzer 2100, and measured again with the KAPA Library Quantification kit. Every immunoSEQ 96-well plate was sequenced on a dedicated single-read 150-cycle Illumina NextSeq 550 flow cell. In the original analysis: Because the immunoSEQ output included only junctional sequences and no quality scores, the filtering could not be the same as the filtering used for full-length reads. To assign V/J genes and CDR3, sequences were annotated using PyIR, a Python wrapper for IgBLAST v1.9, with IMGT germline references. Any read was removed if the V/J assignment was weak (E-value above 1e-6), the CDR3 was missing, or the read contained stop codons, out-of-frame junctions, or ambiguous translated residues. V3J clonotypes were defined as sequences sharing an identical inferred V gene, J gene, and CDR3 amino acid sequence. Percentage overlap between repertoires was computed as shared unique clonotypes divided by the size of the smaller repertoire. RTK rarefaction, the Chao1 estimator, and Recon v2.1 estimates of unobserved clonotypes were used to assess repertoire richness. Generation probabilities for all TCRbeta clonotypes obtained by the gDNA method from several donors were computed using OLGA. What TCRdb holds here is the immuneACCESS table cut down to in-frame rearrangements. Part of the clones is not present; checked against another copy, under half of the missing clones reflect an unresolved V gene, and the others are unexplained. V, J and clone size were drawn from that table, and D and trimming were deduced from the DNA. The sample table contains 600,000 to 750,000 clones; only one count was recorded for around 72% of them. The ten largest make up about 1.7% of the sample.

The CDR3 runs 18 amino acids, cysteine and phenylalanine included. Just the 54-base CDR3 DNA is kept, in frame starting at base 1. The germline V gene sets CDR1 to SGHTA and CDR2 to FQGNSA. The junction shows trimming of 3 bases on V and 4 bases on J, and the gene matches do not reach 13 bases of it. Regarding this clone: The antigen it binds to is not known. Base qualities are not provided; no much larger clone lies one nucleotide away.

Donors were healthy HIV-negative adults with no recently reported acute infections or vaccinations. Every donor was a Caucasian adult living in Nashville, Tennessee, USA. Magnetic negative selection was used to enrich CD4+ T cells, after which naive cells were positively selected on CD45RA and the negative fraction became the memory subset. Blood was obtained by leukapheresis, after which PBMCs were separated by Ficoll-Histopaque density gradient centrifugation and cryopreserved in liquid nitrogen vapor phase. Analytical flow cytometry was used to check the purity and quantity of every magnetically sorted T cell population. Genomic DNA was isolated from every sorted fraction and measured by UV absorbance on a Nanodrop 2000c.

Sequencing was performed on memory CD4+ T cells sorted from blood. The intended sense of this specimen's cell subset or site label: CD45RA-negative fraction. The chain couples TRBV7-2 to TRBJ2-1, and TRBD2 aligns with 9 junction nucleotides. The TCR comes from a woman in her 30s in good health. The nucleotide sequence reads as follows: TGTGCCAGCAGCTTGATGGGTGAGGCTAGCGGGGTATACAATGAGCAGTTCTTC. Its translation reads: CASSLMGEASGVYNEQFF.